The sequence of this T cell receptor (beta chain) was determined in a study of blood T cell repertoires in COVID-19. Original analysis: How many nucleated cells were present was estimated from reference gene primer amplification. Profiled with immunoSEQ multiplex PCR; TCRdb holds only in-frame clones, not every one. V and J calls plus clone size are reproduced from that table; the DNA served to infer D and trimming. Of 150,000 to 200,000 clones in the sample, 85% to 90% were seen once. This clone has a single count. Per the germline V gene, CDR1 is SGHRS and CDR2 is YFSETQ. Trimming shortened V by 1 base and J by 3 bases, and 8 bases separated the two germline ends. The CDR3 runs to 14 residues.

The chain is built from TRBV5-1 and TRBJ2-1; a weak D match, TRBD2 (5 bases). This clonotype was sampled from a woman between 40 and 55 years old with acute COVID-19. Sample: PBMCs or T cells enriched from blood (not recorded which). The CDR3 DNA is TGCGCCAGCAGCTTGCAGCGGTACTACAATGAGCAGTTCTTC. It translates to CASSLQRYYNEQFF.